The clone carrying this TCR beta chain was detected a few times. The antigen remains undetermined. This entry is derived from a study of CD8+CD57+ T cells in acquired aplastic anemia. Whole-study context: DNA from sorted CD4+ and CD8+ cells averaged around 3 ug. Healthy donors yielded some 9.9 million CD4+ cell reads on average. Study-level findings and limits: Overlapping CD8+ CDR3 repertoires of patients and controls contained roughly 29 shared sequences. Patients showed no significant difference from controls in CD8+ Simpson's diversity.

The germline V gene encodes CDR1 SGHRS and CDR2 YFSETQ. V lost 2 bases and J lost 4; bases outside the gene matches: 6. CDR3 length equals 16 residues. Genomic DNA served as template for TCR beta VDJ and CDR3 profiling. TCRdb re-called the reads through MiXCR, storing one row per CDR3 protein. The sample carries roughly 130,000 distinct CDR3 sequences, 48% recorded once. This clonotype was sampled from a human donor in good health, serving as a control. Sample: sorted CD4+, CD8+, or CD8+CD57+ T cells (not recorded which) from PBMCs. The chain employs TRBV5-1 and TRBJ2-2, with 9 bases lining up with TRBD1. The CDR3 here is CASSFTGTGSTGELFF. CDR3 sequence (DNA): TGCGCCAGCAGCTTCACCGGGACAGGGTCCACCGGGGAGCTGTTTTTT.